This T cell receptor (beta chain) was captured by sequencing in a study of blood T cells in healthy people across ages. Findings and caveats of the study: A strong correlation between TCR beta diversity and naive T cell percentage was seen.

The authors isolated at least 6.5 million PBMCs per sample. As to this clonotype: Its specificity is not known.

The second PCR ran roughly 6 to 11 cycles with a sample-barcoded 5' primer and J-beta primers. Via MiXCR, TCRdb re-called the 5' RACE reads, giving one row per CDR3 protein. The sample has roughly 1,500,000 distinct CDR3 sequences; roughly 40% are singletons. There are 13 residues in the CDR3. Germline V gives CDR1 MNHEY, CDR2 SMNVEV (reference sequence). V lost 7 bases to trimming and J lost 8 bases; unmatched junction nucleotides: 9. This clonotype was obtained from a woman aged 18-29 years in good health. The material sequenced was blood. The chain employs TRBV27 and TRBJ1-2; 8 bases map to TRBD1. CDR3 coding DNA: TGTGCCAGCACCGCGGACAGGGTAAAGGGCTACACCTTC. Translating it yields CASTADRVKGYTF.